These T cell receptor beta chains were read from a single sample in a study of T cell responses to AZD1222 COVID-19 vaccine. Assay used: immunoSEQ multiplex PCR; TCRdb lists only in-frame clones, some missing. The table shows about 140,000 clones, with about 94% occurring only once. The sample here was peripheral blood, taken 28 days after the second AZD1222 dose. These TCRs come from an adult who received the AZD1222 COVID-19 vaccine. CDR3s include the opening cysteine and the closing phenylalanine or tryptophan. Only part of the rows carry a size: once, few, many, or a class if the clone is expanded.

j_call clone_size v_call cdr3_aa
TRBJ1-2 . TRBV5-6 CASSPDRDRGYTF
TRBJ2-7 once TRBV12-5 CASGLARGWSSYEQYF
TRBJ2-1 . TRBV6-2/TRBV6-3 CASSWAIGRVGNEQFF
TRBJ2-2 . TRBV29-1 CSVGNTGELFF
TRBJ1-1 once TRBV9 CASSAHRGRDTEAFF
TRBJ2-1 . TRBV5-1 CASSLEGGRIYNEQFF
TRBJ1-1 . TRBV6-6 CASHRTGTEAFF
TRBJ2-5 . TRBV18 CASSPPGQETQYF
TRBJ1-5 . TRBV7-3 CASSLDNRQPQHF
TRBJ2-2 . TRBV4-1 CASSQATNTGELFF
TRBJ1-5 . TRBV7-6 CASSLGDISQPQHF
TRBJ2-1 . TRBV9 CASSFSSYNEQFF
TRBJ2-7 once TRBV6-5 CASSYLAGGRDEQYF
TRBJ2-7 . TRBV5-1 CASSEGTSVTYEQYF
TRBJ2-3 . TRBV7-2 CASSLGGTGVTDTQYF
TRBJ1-3 . TRBV6-1 CASSEQAHSGNTIYF
TRBJ2-3 . TRBV4-3 CASSQDTPWRTGGYLSTDTQYF
TRBJ1-2 . TRBV19 CASDHTLGGAGGYTF
TRBJ1-5 . TRBV7-9 CASSPGGGQPQHF
TRBJ1-1 . TRBV5-6 CASSFFWNTEAFF
TRBJ2-7 . TRBV19 CASSDRPSYEQYF
TRBJ1-4 . TRBV27 CASSLKGGNEKLFF
TRBJ1-1 . TRBV19 CASSPRTGGNTEAFF
TRBJ2-3 few TRBV4-1 CASGAGASTDTQYF
TRBJ2-1 . TRBV28 CATNGPGLAGANEQFF
TRBJ1-2 . TRBV7-2 CASSNSHIYGYTF
TRBJ1-5 . TRBV6-6 CASSYIGDGQPQHF
TRBJ2-7 once TRBV21-1 CASNKDLCGQYF
TRBJ2-7 . TRBV6-2/TRBV6-3 CASSFGYEQYF
TRBJ1-3 . TRBV18 CASSPAVVTGGPGNTIYF
TRBJ1-4 . TRBV9 CASSLGQINEKLFF
TRBJ2-7 . TRBV28 CASGVGEQYF
TRBJ2-2 . TRBV3-1/TRBV3-2 CASSQFGTGVSGELFF
TRBJ2-1 once TRBV6-6 CASRPTGGNEQFF
TRBJ2-3 . TRBV23-1 CASSQSDGRGADTQYF
TRBJ2-7 . TRBV19 CASSRSLAGGEQYF
TRBJ1-1 . TRBV7-9 CASSPPQDRGRRGTEAFF
TRBJ2-3 . TRBV4-2 CASSQDQGQGTDTQYF
TRBJ2-3 . TRBV9 CASSSDSGRVGDTQYF
TRBJ2-3 . TRBV9 CASSVEGRVGTDTQYF
TRBJ2-7 . TRBV4-1 CASSQLGLTYEQYF
TRBJ2-2 . TRBV27 CASRVTGGAGELFF
TRBJ1-2 . TRBV6-1 CASSEAGEIDGYTF
TRBJ1-2 . TRBV4-3 CASSQGTGHGYTF
TRBJ2-7 . TRBV18 CASSPPGTGVLYEQYF
TRBJ1-1 . TRBV15 CATSRDFLTGTENTEAFF
TRBJ1-2 . TRBV3-1/TRBV3-2 CASSPTRTGGVGYTF
TRBJ2-3 . TRBV10-3 CAISDPSVVTTTTDTQYF
TRBJ2-7 . TRBV28 CASSYYGTGAGEQYF
TRBJ1-1 once TRBV7-2 CASSLFGLGGEAFF
TRBJ2-7 few TRBV29-1 CSVDVAGVVYEQYF
TRBJ2-2 . TRBV7-6 CASSARPPGTSGRTSTGELFF
TRBJ2-7 . TRBV15 CATSRDLTDSYEQYF
TRBJ2-3 . TRBV6-4 CASSSGSRDTQYF
TRBJ1-1 . TRBV29-1 CSVEGQRNTEAFF
TRBJ1-5 once TRBV18 CASSPPGFNNQPQHF
TRBJ1-4 . TRBV4-3 CASSPSRGLGEKLFF
TRBJ1-6 once TRBV7-8 CASSLGPRGSNSPLHF
TRBJ2-3 . TRBV7-3 CASSPGGRGGTDTQYF